Detailed here is one T cell receptor (beta chain). The V and J ends lost 3 bases and 1 base respectively, with 7 bases between them. CDR3 length: 15 amino acids. The germline V gene encodes CDR1 SEHNR and CDR2 FQNEAQ (reference sequence). This record belongs to a study of blood T cell repertoires in COVID-19. TCRdb's table, derived via immunoSEQ multiplex PCR, lists solely in-frame clones and lacks some. The repertoire holds approximately 48,000 clones, approximately 89% seen once, with around 6% in the top ten. The sample taken for sequencing was peripheral blood. The chain employs TRBV7-9 and TRBJ2-6, with a weak D call TRBD2 (5 bases). The source is a man aged 55-75 years with acute or convalescent COVID-19. CDR3 nucleotide sequence: TGTGCCAGCAGCTTGAGGGCATCTGGGGCCAACGTCCTGACTTTC. Amino acid sequence: CASSLRASGANVLTF.